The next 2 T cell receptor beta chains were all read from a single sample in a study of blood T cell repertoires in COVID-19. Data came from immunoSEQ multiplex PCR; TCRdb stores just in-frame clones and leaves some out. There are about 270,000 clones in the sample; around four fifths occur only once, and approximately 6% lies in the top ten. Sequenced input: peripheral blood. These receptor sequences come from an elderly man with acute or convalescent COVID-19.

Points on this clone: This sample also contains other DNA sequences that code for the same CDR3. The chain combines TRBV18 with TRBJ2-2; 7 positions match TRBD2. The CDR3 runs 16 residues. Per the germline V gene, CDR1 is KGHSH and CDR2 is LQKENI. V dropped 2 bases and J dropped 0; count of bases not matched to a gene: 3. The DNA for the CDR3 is TGTGCCAGCTCACCAAATGGGGGGGCGAACACCGGGGAGCTGTTTTTT. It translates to CASSPNGGANTGELFF.

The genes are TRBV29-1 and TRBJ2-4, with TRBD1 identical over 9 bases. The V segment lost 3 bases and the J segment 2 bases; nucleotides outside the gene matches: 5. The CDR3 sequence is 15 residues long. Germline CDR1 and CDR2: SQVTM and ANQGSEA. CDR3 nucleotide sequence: TGCAGCGTTGACGGGACAGGGACCACCAAAAACATTCAGTACTTC. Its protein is CSVDGTGTTKNIQYF. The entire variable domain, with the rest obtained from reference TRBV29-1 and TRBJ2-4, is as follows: SAVISQKPSRDICQRGTSLTIQCQVDSQVTMMFWYRQQPGQSLTLIATANQGSEATYESGFVIDKFPISRPNLTFSTLTVSNMSPEDSSIYLCSVDGTGTTKNIQYFGAGTRLSVL.